This passage covers 12 T cell receptor beta chains from one sample sequenced in a study of CD8 T cells in Susac syndrome. RNA totalling roughly 0.45 to 1 ug underwent reverse transcription with random hexamers. TCRdb re-analysed the immunoSEQ multiplex PCR reads in MiXCR, keeping a single row per CDR3 protein. The sample shows 150,000 to 200,000 distinct CDR3 sequences, about 93% of them seen only once. Sequencing was done on a sample of CD4+ T cells from PBMCs. Source of these receptors: a human donor in good health.

V gene TRBV29-1 combines with J gene TRBJ2-7, with 9 bases aligning to TRBD1. V lost 6 bases to trimming and J lost 2 bases; unmatched junction nucleotides: 5. From germline, CDR1 is SQVTM and CDR2 ANQGSEA. This CDR3 comprises 13 residues. The CDR3: CSVRTGVAYEQYF. CDR3 DNA sequence: TGCAGCGTACGGACAGGGGTCGCCTACGAGCAGTACTTC.

The CDR3 bases are TGCAGTGCAAAGAGAGCAGGGGCTGGGGCCAACGTCCTGACTTTC. Residues: CSAKRAGAGANVLTF. The genes are TRBV20-1 and TRBJ2-6; D may be TRBD1 (6 bases). CDR1 and CDR2 from the germline V gene are DFQATT and SNEGSKA (reference sequence). Trimming cost V 6 bases and J 2 bases, with 14 bases left between them. The CDR3 has 15 amino acids.

This clonotype was found once. The chain couples TRBV7-2 to TRBJ1-6; D is perhaps TRBD1 (5 bases). V gave up 5 bases and J gave up 6 bases, with 14 bases separating them. The germline CDR1 and CDR2 sequences are SGHTA and FQGNSA. This CDR3 comprises 15 residues. The CDR3 coding sequence is TGTGCCAGCAGCCCCACGCAGGGTCGTAATTCACCCCTCCACTTT. Encoded protein: CASSPTQGRNSPLHF.

This chain connects TRBV12-3 or TRBV12-4 to TRBJ1-1, with 7 bases fitting TRBD1. The CDR3 totals 15 residues. V shed 6 bases and J 3 bases; nucleotides not matched to a gene: 10. This chain's CDR3 is CASSHSGTEDTEAFF. The DNA of the CDR3 is TGTGCCAGCAGCCACTCTGGGACAGAAGACACTGAAGCTTTCTTT.

The V gene is TRBV20-1, the J gene TRBJ1-1, with unresolved D. V lost 5 bases to trimming and J lost 3 bases, with 7 bases between them. This CDR3 contains 11 residues. Germline CDR1 reads DFQATT; CDR2 reads SNEGSKA (reference sequence). The CDR3 spells CSALLDTEAFF. Here the CDR3 DNA reads TGCAGTGCTCTCCTAGACACTGAAGCTTTCTTT.

V usage is TRBV20-1 and J usage is TRBJ1-2; D is possibly TRBD1 (5 bases). The CDR3 has 13 amino acids. Between the trimmed V and J ends, which lost 6 bases and 2 bases, there was a span of 13 bases. CDR1 is DFQATT and CDR2 is SNEGSKA in the germline V gene (reference sequence). CDR3 loop: CSARARSNYGYTF. DNA of the CDR3: TGCAGTGCCAGGGCACGGTCCAACTATGGCTACACCTTC.

V and J are TRBV12-3 or TRBV12-4 and TRBJ2-1; 9 bases map to TRBD1. The V segment lost 6 bases and the J segment 3 bases; nucleotides outside the gene matches: 9. The CDR3 is made up of 16 amino acids. CDR3 residues: CASRDPGQGLYNEQFF. In DNA form, the CDR3 reads TGTGCCAGCAGGGACCCGGGACAGGGCCTCTACAATGAGCAGTTCTTC.

This chain links TRBV6-1 with TRBJ1-5; TRBD1 agrees at 9 bases. With 5 bases clipped from V and 0 bases from J, the junction kept 5 bases outside the gene matches. This CDR3 has 16 amino acids. CDR1 and CDR2 from the germline V gene are MNHNS and SASEGT. The CDR3 DNA reads as TGTGCCAGCAGTCATACAGGGGGCCATAGCAATCAGCCCCAGCATTTT. Translation gives CASSHTGGHSNQPQHF.

The J gene is TRBJ2-5, the V gene TRBV28; D unresolved. Germline CDR1 and CDR2: MDHEN and SYDVKM. This CDR3 spans 13 amino acids. The ends were cut back, 3 bases at V and 5 bases at J, with 10 bases in the middle. CDR3 nucleotide sequence: TGTGCCAGCAGTTTCACCAGTTGGGAGACCCAGTACTTC. Its translation is CASSFTSWETQYF.

V and J are TRBV7-8 and TRBJ2-7; D perhaps matches TRBD2 (6 bases). There are 14 residues in the CDR3. The ends were cut back, 0 bases at V and 1 base at J, with 7 bases in the middle. CDR1 SGHVS and CDR2 FQNEAQ come from the germline V gene. This CDR3 reads CASSLARGSYEQYF. The CDR3 DNA is TGTGCCAGCAGCTTAGCGCGGGGATCCTACGAGCAGTACTTC.

This CDR3 reads CASSESGLLYGYTF. The CDR3 DNA follows: TGTGCCAGCAGTGAATCCGGACTCCTCTATGGCTACACCTTC. This chain joins TRBV2 and TRBJ1-2; the D is unclear. V lost 2 bases to trimming and J lost 4 bases, with 11 bases between them. The germline CDR1 and CDR2 sequences are SNHLY and FYNNEI. The CDR3 sequence is 14 residues long.

This clonotype has only one observation. The V and J genes are TRBV20-1 and TRBJ2-7; TRBD1 is a possible D gene (5 bases). Trimming took off 3 bases at V and 2 bases at J, with 8 bases between the two ends. Per the germline V gene, CDR1 is DFQATT and CDR2 is SNEGSKA (reference sequence). The CDR3 is made up of 12 amino acids. CDR3 nucleotide sequence: TGCAGTGCTAGCAGGGTCCCCTACGAGCAGTACTTC. Translation: CSASRVPYEQYF.